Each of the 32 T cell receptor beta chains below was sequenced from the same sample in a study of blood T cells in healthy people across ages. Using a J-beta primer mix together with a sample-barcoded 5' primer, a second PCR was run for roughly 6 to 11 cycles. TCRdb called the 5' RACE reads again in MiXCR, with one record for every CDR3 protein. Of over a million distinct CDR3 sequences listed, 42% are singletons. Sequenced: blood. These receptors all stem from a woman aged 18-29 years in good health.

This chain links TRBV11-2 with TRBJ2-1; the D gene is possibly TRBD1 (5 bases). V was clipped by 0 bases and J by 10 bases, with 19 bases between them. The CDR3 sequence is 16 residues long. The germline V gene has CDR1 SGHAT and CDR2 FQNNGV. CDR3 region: CASSLDGAPPPREQFF. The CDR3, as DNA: TGTGCCAGCAGCTTAGATGGGGCCCCCCCACCGCGGGAGCAGTTCTTC.

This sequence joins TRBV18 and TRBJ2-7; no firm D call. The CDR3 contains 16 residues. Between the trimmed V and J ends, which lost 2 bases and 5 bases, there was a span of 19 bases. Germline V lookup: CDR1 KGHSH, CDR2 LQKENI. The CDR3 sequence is CASSPGVNWSTDEQYF. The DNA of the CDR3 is TGTGCCAGCTCACCAGGCGTCAATTGGTCGACGGACGAGCAGTACTTC.

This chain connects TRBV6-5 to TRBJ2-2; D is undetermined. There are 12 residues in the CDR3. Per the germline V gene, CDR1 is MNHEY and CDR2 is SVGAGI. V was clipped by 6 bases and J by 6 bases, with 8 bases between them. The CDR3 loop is CASRSHPGELFF. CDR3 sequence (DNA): TGTGCCAGCAGATCCCATCCCGGGGAGCTGTTTTTT.

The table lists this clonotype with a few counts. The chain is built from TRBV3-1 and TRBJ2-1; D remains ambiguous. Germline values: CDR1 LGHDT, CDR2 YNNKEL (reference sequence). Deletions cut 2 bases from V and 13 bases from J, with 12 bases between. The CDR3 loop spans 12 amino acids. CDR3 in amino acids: CASSQSSGPQFF. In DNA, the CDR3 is TGTGCCAGCAGCCAATCCTCGGGTCCTCAGTTCTTC.

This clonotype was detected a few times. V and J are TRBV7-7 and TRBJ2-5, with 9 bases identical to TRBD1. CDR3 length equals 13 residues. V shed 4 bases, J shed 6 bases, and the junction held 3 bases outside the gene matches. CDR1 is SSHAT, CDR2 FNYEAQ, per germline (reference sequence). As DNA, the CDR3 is TGTGCCAGCAGCTCACAGGGGGCAAAGACCCAGTACTTC. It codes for CASSSQGAKTQYF.

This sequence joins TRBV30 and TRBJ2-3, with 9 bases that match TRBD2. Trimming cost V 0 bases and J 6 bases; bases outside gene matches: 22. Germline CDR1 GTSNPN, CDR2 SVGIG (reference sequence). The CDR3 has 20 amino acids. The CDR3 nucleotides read TGTGCCTGGAGTGTAGTCGTAGCGGGGGCCCTTCAGCCGCTATCCGATACGCAGTATTTT. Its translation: CAWSVVVAGALQPLSDTQYF.

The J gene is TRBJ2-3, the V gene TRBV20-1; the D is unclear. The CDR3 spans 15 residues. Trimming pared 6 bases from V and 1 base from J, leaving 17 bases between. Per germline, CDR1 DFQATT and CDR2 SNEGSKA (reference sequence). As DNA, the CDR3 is TGCAGTGCCACCCACGACCGATGGCGCACAGATACGCAGTATTTT. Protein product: CSATHDRWRTDTQYF.

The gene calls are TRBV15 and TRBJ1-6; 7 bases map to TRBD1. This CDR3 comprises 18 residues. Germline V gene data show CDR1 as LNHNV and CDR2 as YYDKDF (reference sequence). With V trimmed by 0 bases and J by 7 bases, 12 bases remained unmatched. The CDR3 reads CATSRDLQGVFFNSPLHF. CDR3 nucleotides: TGTGCCACCAGCAGAGATCTTCAGGGGGTATTTTTCAATTCACCCCTCCACTTT.

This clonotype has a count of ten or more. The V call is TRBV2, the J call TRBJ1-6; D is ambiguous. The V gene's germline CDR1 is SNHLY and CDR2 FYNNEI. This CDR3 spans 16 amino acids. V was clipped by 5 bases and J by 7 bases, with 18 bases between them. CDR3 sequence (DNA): TGTGCCAGCAGTTCTTCTTTCGAAGGCCCCAATTCACCCCTCCACTTT. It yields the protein CASSSSFEGPNSPLHF.

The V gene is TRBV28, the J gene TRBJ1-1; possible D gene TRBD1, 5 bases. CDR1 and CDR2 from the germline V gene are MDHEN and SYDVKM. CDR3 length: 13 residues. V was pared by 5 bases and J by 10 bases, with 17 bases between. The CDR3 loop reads CASSADLGELAFF. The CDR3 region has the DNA TGTGCCAGCAGTGCGGATCTGGGGGAGTTAGCTTTCTTT.

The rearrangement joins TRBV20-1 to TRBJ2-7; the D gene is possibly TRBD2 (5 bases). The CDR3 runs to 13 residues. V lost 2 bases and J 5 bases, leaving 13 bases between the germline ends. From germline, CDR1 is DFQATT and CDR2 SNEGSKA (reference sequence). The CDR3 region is CSARPGNIHEQYF. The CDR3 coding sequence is TGCAGTGCTAGACCGGGGAATATACACGAGCAGTACTTC.

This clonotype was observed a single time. The CDR3 region is CASANGQGAGREQFF. DNA for the CDR3: TGTGCCAGCGCCAACGGACAGGGGGCAGGGCGTGAGCAGTTCTTC. The J gene is TRBJ2-1, the V gene TRBV12-3 or TRBV12-4; the match to TRBD1 covers 11 bases. CDR3 length equals 15 residues. J lost 9 bases, V lost 8 bases, and 12 bases had no gene match.

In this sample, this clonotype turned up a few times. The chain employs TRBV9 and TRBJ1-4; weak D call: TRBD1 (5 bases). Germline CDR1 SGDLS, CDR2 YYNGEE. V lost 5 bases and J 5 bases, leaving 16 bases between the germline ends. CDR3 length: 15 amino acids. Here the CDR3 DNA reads TGTGCCAGCAGTAAAGGAGGGACGATCAATGAAAAACTGTTTTTT. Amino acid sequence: CASSKGGTINEKLFF.

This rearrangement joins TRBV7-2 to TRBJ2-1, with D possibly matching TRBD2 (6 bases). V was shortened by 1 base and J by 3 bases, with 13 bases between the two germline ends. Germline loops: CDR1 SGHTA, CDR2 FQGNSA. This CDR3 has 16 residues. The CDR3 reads CASSLGPAGLYNEQFF. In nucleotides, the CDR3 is TGTGCCAGCAGCTTAGGGCCGGCGGGACTCTACAATGAGCAGTTCTTC.

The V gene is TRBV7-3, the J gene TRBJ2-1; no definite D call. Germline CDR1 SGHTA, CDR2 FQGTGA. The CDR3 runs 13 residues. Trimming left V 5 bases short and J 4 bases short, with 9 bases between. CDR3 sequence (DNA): TGTGCCAGCAGCGAGAACGGTTACAATGAGCAGTTCTTC. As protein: CASSENGYNEQFF.

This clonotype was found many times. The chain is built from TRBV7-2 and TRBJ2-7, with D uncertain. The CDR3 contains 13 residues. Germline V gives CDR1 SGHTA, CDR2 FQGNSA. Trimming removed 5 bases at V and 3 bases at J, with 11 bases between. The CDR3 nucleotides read TGTGCCAGCAGCACTAATATCGGCTACGAGCAGTACTTC. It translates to CASSTNIGYEQYF. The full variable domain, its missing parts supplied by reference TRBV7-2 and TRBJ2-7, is GAGVSQSPSNKVTEKGKDVELRCDPISGHTALYWYRQSLGQGLEFLIYFQGNSAPDKSGLPSDRFSAERTGGSVSTLTIQRTQQEDSAVYLCASSTNIGYEQYFGPGTRLTVT.

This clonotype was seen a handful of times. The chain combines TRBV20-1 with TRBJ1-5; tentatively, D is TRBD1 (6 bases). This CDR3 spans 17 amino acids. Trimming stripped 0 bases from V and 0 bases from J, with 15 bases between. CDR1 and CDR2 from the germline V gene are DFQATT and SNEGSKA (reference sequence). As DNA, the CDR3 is TGCAGTGCTAGAGAAGAAGGGACACTATATAGCAATCAGCCCCAGCATTTT. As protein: CSAREEGTLYSNQPQHF.

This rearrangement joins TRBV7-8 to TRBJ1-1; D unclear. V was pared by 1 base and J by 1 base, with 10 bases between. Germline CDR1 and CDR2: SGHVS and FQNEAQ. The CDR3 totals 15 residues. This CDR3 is CASSLEFVGNTEAFF. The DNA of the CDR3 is TGTGCCAGCAGCTTAGAGTTCGTGGGGAACACTGAAGCTTTCTTT.

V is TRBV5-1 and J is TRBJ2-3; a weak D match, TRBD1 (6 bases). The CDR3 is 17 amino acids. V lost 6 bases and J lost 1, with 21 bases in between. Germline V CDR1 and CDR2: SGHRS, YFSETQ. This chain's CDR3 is CASKEQGKGWGTDTQYF. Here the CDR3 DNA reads TGCGCCAGCAAGGAACAGGGAAAAGGTTGGGGCACAGATACGCAGTATTTT.

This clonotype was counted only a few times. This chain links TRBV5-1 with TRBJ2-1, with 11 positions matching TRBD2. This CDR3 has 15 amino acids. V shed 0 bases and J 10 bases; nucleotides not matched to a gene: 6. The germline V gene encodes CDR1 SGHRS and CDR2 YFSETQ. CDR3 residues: CASSLGSGRAGEQFF. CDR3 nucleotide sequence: TGCGCCAGCAGCTTGGGTAGCGGGAGGGCCGGAGAGCAGTTCTTC.

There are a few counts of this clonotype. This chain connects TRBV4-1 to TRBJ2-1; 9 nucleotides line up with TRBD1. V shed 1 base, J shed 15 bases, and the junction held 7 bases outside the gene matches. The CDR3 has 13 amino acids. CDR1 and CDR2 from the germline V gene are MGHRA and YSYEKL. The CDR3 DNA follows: TGCGCCAGCAGCCAAGCCTCCCGGGACAGGGCGTTCTTC. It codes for CASSQASRDRAFF.

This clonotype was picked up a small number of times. In nucleotides, the CDR3 is TGCGCCAGCAGCTCGCGGCCCCCCGGGACTAGCGGGGGGACGTACACAGATACGCAGTATTTT. It encodes CASSSRPPGTSGGTYTDTQYF. The chain uses TRBV5-1 and TRBJ2-3; TRBD2 matches at 15 bases. Germline assignment: CDR1 SGHRS and CDR2 YFSETQ. This CDR3 comprises 21 residues. With 3 bases clipped from V and 2 bases from J, the junction kept 16 bases outside the gene matches. The variable domain in full, completed from reference TRBV5-1 and TRBJ2-3, reads KAGVTQTPRYLIKTRGQQVTLSCSPISGHRSVSWYQQTPGQGLQFLFEYFSETQRNKGNFPGRFSGRQFSNSRSEMNVSTLELGDSALYLCASSSRPPGTSGGTYTDTQYFGPGTRLTVL.

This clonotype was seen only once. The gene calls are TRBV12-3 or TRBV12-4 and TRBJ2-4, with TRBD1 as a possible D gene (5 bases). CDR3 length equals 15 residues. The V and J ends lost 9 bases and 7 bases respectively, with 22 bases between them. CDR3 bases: TGTGCCAGGAGTCCCGCTTCCCAGGGCTGGAACATTCAGTACTTC. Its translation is CARSPASQGWNIQYF.

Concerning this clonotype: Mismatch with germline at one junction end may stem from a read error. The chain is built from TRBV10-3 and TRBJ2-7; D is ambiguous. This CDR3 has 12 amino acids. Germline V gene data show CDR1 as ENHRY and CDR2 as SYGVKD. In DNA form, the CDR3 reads TGTCCCATCAGTGACGGCAGCTACGAGCAGTACTTC. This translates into CPISDGSYEQYF.

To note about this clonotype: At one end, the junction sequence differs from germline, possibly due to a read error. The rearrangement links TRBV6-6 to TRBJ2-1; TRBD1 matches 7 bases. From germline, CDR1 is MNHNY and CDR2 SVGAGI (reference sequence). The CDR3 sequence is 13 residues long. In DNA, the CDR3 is TGTGCCAGCAGCCGGGACAGAAACAACGAGCAGTTCTTC. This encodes CASSRDRNNEQFF.

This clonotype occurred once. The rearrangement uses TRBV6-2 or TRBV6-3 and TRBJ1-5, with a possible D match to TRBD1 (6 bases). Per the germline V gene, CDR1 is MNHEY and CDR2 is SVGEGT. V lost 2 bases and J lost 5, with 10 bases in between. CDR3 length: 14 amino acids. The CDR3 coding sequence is TGTGCCAGCAGTTACAAAGGGGGATATCAGCCCCAGCATTTT. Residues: CASSYKGGYQPQHF.

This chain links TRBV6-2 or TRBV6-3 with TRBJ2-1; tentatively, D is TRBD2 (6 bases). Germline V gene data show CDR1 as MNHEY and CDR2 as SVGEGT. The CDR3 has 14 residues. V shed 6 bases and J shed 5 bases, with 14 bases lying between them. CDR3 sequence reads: CASRPNGGDNEQFF. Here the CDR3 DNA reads TGTGCCAGCAGGCCCAATGGCGGGGACAATGAGCAGTTCTTC.

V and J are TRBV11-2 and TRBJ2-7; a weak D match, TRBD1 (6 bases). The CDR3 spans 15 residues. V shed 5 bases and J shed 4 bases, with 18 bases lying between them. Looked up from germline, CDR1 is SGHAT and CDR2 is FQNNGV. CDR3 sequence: CASSPPGERFYEQYF. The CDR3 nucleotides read TGTGCCAGCAGCCCACCAGGGGAAAGGTTTTACGAGCAGTACTTC.

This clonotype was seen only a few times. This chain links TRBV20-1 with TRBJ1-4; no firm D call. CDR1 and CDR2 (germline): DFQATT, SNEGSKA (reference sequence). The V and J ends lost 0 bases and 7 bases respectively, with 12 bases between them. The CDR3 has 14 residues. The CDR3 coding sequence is TGCAGTGCTAGAGATGGAGGCAGCCTTGAAAAACTGTTTTTT. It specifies CSARDGGSLEKLFF.

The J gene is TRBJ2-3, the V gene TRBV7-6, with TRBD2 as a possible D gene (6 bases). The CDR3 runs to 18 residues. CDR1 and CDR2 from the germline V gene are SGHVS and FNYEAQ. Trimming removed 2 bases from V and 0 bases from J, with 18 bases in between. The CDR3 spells CASSLSASVGGSTDTQYF. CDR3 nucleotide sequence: TGTGCCAGCAGCTTATCGGCGAGCGTGGGGGGTAGCACAGATACGCAGTATTTT. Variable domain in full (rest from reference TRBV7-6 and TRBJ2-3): GAGVSQSPRYKVTKRGQDVALRCDPISGHVSLYWYRQALGQGPEFLTYFNYEAQQDKSGLPNDRFSAERPEGSISTLTIQRTEQRDSAMYRCASSLSASVGGSTDTQYFGPGTRLTVL.

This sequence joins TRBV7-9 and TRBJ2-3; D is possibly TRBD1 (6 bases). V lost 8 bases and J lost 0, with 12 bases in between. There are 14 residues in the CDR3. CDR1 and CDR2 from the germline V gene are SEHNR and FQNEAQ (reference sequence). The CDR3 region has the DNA TGTGCCAGCGTCCACAGGGTTAGCACAGATACGCAGTATTTT. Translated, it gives CASVHRVSTDTQYF.

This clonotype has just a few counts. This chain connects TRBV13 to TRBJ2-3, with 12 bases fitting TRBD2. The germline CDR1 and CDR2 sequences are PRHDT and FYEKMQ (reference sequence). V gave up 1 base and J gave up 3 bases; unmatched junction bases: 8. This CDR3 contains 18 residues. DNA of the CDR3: TGTGCCAGCAGCTTAGCGGCTAGCGGGGGGGAACCAACAGATACGCAGTATTTT. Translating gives CASSLAASGGEPTDTQYF.